The T cell receptor (beta chain) under discussion was sequenced for a study of cytomegalovirus exposure and HLA in healthy donors. General observations from the study: Later on, a genetic analysis was performed. It linked a missense variant in DCLRE1C with V- and J-gene trimming of TCR beta.

60 Vbeta and 13 Jbeta primers were used in PCR. Produced via immunoSEQ multiplex PCR; TCRdb's table is partial and in-frame only. Counted here are 130,000 or so clones, 65% to 80% occurring once; the ten biggest clones make up 4.2%. CDR1 MDHEN and CDR2 SYDVKM come from the germline V gene. V gave up 3 bases and J gave up 6 bases, with 8 bases separating them. The CDR3 extends over 12 amino acids. Points on this clone: Its cognate antigen is unknown.

The sequence was obtained from a male donor in good health and CMV-seropositive. The chain uses TRBV28 and TRBJ1-2, with D uncertain. The material sequenced was PBMCs. Here the CDR3 DNA reads TGTGCCAGCAGTTTCTACGGGGATGGCTACACCTTC. It encodes CASSFYGDGYTF.